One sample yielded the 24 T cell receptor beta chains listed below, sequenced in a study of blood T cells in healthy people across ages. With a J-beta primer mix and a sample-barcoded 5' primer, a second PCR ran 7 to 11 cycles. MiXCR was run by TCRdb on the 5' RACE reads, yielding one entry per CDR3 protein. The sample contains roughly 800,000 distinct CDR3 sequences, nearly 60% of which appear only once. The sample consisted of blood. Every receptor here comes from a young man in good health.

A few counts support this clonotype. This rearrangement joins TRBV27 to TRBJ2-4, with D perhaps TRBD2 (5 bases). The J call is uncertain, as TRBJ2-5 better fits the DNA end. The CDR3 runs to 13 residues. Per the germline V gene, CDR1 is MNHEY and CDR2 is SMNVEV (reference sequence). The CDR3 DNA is TGTGCCAGCAGTTTTGGGAGTGTAGAGACCCAGTACTTC. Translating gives CASSFGSVETQYF.

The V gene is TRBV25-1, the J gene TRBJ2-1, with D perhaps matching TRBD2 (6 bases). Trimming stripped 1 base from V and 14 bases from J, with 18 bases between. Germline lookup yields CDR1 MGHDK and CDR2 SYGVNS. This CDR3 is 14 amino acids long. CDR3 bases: TGTGCCAGCAGTGAATTCGGGGACGGAGGGATGGAGTTCTTC. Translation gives CASSEFGDGGMEFF.

CDR3 sequence reads: CASSRNRASSYNEQFF. CDR3 in DNA: TGTGCCAGCAGCCGGAACCGGGCGAGCTCCTACAATGAGCAGTTCTTC. The V and J genes are TRBV27 and TRBJ2-1; unclear D gene. Germline values: CDR1 MNHEY, CDR2 SMNVEV (reference sequence). V lost 6 bases and J 0 bases, leaving 15 bases between the germline ends. This CDR3 contains 16 residues.

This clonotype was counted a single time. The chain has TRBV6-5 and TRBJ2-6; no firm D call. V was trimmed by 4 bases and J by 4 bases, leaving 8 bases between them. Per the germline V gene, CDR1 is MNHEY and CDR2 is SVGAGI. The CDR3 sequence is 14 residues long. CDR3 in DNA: TGTGCCAGCAGTTTCTCAAAAGGGGCCAACGTCCTGACTTTC. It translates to CASSFSKGANVLTF.

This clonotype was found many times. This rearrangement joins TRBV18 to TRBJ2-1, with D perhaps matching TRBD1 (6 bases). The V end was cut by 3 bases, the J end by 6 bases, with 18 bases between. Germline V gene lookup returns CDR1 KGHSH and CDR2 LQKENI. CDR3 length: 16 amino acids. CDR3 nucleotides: TGTGCCAGCTCACCGTCGGGACAAAACTTCCGCAATGAGCAGTTCTTC. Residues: CASSPSGQNFRNEQFF.

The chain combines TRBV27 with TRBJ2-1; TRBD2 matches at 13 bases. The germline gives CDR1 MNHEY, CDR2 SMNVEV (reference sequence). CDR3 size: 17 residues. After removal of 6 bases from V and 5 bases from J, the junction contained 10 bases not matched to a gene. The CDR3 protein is CASSLLMTSGGNNEQFF. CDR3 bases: TGTGCCAGCAGCCTTCTCATGACTAGCGGGGGGAACAATGAGCAGTTCTTC.

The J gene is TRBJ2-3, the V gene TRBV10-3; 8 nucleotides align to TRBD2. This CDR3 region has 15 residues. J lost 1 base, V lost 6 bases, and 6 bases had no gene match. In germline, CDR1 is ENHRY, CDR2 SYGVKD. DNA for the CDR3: TGTGCCATCAGCACAACTAGCGGAGGCACAGATACGCAGTATTTT. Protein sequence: CAISTTSGGTDTQYF.

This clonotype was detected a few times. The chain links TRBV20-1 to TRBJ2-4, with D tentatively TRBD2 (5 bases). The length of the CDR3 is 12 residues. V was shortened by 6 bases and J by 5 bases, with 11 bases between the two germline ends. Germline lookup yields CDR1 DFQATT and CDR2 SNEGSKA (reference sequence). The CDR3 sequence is CSATRTENIQYF. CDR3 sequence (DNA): TGCAGTGCAACTAGAACAGAAAACATTCAGTACTTC.

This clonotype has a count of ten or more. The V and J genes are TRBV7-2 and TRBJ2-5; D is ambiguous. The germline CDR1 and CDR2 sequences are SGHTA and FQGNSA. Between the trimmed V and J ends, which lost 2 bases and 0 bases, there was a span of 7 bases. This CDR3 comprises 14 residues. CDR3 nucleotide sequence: TGTGCCAGCAGCTTATCGGCCAACCAAGAGACCCAGTACTTC. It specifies CASSLSANQETQYF.

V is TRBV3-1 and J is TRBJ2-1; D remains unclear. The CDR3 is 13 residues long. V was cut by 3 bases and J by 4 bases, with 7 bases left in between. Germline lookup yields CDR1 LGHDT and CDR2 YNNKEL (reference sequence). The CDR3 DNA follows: TGTGCCAGCAGCCATGAAGGGTACAATGAGCAGTTCTTC. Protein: CASSHEGYNEQFF.

The CDR3 DNA is TGTGCCAGCAGCTTATCGACGGGCTCATATGGCTACACCTTC. It encodes CASSLSTGSYGYTF. J is TRBJ1-2 and V is TRBV7-9; D remains ambiguous. The germline gives CDR1 SEHNR, CDR2 FQNEAQ (reference sequence). V dropped 2 bases and J dropped 5 bases, with 12 bases sitting between them. The CDR3 has 14 amino acids.

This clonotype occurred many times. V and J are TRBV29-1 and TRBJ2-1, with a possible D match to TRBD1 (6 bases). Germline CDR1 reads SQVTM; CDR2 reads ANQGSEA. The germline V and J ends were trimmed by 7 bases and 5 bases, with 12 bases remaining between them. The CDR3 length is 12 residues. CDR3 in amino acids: CSAKRTDNEQFF. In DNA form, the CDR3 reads TGCAGCGCTAAGAGGACAGACAATGAGCAGTTCTTC.

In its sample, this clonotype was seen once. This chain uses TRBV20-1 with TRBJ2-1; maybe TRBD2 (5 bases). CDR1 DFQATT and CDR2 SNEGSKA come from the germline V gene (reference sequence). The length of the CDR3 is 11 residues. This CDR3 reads CSPQRQNEQFF. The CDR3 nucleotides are TGCAGCCCCCAGCGGCAGAATGAGCAGTTCTTC.

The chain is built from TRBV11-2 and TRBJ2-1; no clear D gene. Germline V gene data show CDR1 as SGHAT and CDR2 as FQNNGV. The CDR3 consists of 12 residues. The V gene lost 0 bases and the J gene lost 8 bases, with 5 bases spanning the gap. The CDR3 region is CASSLDSHEQFF. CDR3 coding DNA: TGTGCCAGCAGCTTAGATTCCCATGAGCAGTTCTTC.

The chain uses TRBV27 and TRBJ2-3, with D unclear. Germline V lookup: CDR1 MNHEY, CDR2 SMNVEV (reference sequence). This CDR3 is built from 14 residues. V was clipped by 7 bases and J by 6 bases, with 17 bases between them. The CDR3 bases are TGTGCCAGCAACAATGGGATCCTAACGGATACGCAGTATTTT. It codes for CASNNGILTDTQYF.

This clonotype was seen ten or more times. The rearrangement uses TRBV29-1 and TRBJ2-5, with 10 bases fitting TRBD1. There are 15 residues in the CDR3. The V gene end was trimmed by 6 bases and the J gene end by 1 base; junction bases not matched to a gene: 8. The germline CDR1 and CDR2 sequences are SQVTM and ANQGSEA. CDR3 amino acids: CSVTPGQGIQETQYF. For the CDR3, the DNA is TGCAGCGTGACCCCGGGACAGGGGATCCAAGAGACCCAGTACTTC.

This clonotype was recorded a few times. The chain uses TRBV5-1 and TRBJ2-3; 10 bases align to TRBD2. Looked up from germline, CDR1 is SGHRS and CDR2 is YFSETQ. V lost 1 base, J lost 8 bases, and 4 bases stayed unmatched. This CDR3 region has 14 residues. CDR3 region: CASSLSLAGSTQYF. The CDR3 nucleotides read TGCGCCAGCAGCTTGTCACTAGCGGGAAGTACGCAGTATTTT.

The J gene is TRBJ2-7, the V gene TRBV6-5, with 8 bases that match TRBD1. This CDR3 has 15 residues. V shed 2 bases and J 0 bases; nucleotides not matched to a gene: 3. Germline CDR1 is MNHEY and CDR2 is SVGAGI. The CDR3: CASSYGQGASYEQYF. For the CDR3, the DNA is TGTGCCAGCAGTTACGGGCAGGGGGCCTCCTACGAGCAGTACTTC.

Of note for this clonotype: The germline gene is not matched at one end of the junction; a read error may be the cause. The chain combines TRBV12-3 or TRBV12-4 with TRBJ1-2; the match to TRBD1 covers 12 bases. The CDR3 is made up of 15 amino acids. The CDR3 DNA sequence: TGTGCCGGCAGTTGGGGGACAGGGGGCAACTATGGCTACACCTTC. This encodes CAGSWGTGGNYGYTF.

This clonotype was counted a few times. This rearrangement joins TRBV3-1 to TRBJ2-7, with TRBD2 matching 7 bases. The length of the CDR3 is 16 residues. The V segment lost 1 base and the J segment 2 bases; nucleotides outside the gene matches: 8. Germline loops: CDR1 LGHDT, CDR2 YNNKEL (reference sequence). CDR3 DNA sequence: TGTGCCAGCAGCCAAGTAGGAGCGGGATCCACCTACGAGCAGTACTTC. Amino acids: CASSQVGAGSTYEQYF.

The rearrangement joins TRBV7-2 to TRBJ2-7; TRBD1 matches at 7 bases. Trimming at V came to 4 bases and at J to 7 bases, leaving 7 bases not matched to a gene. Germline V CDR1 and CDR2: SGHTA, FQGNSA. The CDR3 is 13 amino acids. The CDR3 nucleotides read TGTGCCAGCAGCTCCACAGGGGTGGGAGAGCAGTACTTC. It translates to CASSSTGVGEQYF. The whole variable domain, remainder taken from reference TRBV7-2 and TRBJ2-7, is GAGVSQSPSNKVTEKGKDVELRCDPISGHTALYWYRQSLGQGLEFLIYFQGNSAPDKSGLPSDRFSAERTGGSVSTLTIQRTQQEDSAVYLCASSSTGVGEQYFGPGTRLTVT.

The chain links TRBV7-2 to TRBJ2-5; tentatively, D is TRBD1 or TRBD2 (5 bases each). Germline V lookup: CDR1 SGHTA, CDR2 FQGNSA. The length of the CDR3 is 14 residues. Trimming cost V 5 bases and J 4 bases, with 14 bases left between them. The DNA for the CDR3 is TGTGCCAGCAGCCCCTGGGACGGGGCAGAGACCCAGTACTTC. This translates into CASSPWDGAETQYF.

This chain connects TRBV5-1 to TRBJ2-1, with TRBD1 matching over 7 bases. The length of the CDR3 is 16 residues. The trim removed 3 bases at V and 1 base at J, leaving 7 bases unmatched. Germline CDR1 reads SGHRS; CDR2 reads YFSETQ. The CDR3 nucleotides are TGCGCCAGCAGCTCCCGGACAGGTCGTTCCTACAATGAGCAGTTCTTC. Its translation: CASSSRTGRSYNEQFF.

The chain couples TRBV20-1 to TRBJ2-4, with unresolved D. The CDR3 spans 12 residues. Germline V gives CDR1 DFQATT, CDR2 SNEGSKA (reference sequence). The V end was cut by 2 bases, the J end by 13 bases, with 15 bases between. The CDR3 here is CSARIRFAEQYF. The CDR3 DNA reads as TGCAGTGCTAGAATCCGGTTTGCTGAGCAGTACTTC.